This TCR beta chain was identified in a study of blood T cell repertoires in COVID-19 (TCRdb year 2020). A note on the overall study: The collaborator samples originated in the United States, Italy and Spain and spanned the acute and convalescent phases of COVID-19. The prospective study material was composed of cDNA or gDNA derived from T cells, B-cell-depleted T cells, or PBMCs. The dataset comprised deeply sampled blood TCRbeta repertoires from subjects exposed to, actively infected with, or recovered from COVID-19. The repertoires were made available in a free public database intended to serve as a resource for research on the immune response to SARS-CoV-2. Samples came from the ongoing ImmuneRACE study (first 160 participants) plus 1,254 subjects from 6 global collaborators. Sample metadata almost always included a de-identified subject ID, COVID-19 status, age in years and sex. Where available, HLA class I and class II types were obtained from metadata supplied by the sample provider rather than from assay-based typing.

Whole blood was collected in K2EDTA tubes by collaborating institutions according to the institutions' own protocols. For TCRbeta analysis, collaborator samples were shipped as frozen whole blood, as isolated PBMCs, or as DNA extracted from either sample type. Notes on this clone: Its antigen is not yet known. There are no base qualities to consult, and no much larger clone falls within one base.

Taken from cysteine to phenylalanine, the CDR3 has 17 residues. Only the CDR3 DNA is retained, 51 bases long and in frame from the first base. V loses 2 bases, J loses 0 bases, and the germline ends lie 14 bases apart. From the germline V gene, CDR1 is SGHVS and CDR2 is FNYEAQ. The paper's findings and limits, for the study overall: The quantity of clinical and demographic metadata differed by source and by participant and was supplied without curation.

The immunoSEQ Assay, a bias-controlled multiplex PCR, was used to amplify TCRbeta CDR3 regions from genomic DNA. For the original study's pipeline: Within the assay, amplification of reference gene primers was used to estimate how many nucleated cells each sample contained. To quantify the absolute abundance of each unique TCRbeta CDR3 rearrangement, sequence reads were collapsed and filtered. Productive Simpson clonality was computed per sample as the square root of Simpson's diversity index over productive rearrangements. TCRdb limited this immuneACCESS table to in-frame rearrangements with V and J called. A share of clones is missing; checked studies link under half to unresolved V genes, and the rest is unexplained. V and J calls and clone size are as listed in that table; D and trimming were resolved from the DNA. The sample table lists 150,000 or so clones, about 89% of them with a count of one. The top ten clonotypes cover approximately 0.59% of the sample.

The clonotype comes from a man in his forties or fifties with acute or convalescent COVID-19. Sequenced sample: peripheral blood. This chain joins TRBV7-6 to TRBJ2-1; the D gene lacks a confident call. The CDR3 amino acid sequence is: CASSLRRLRSSYNEQFF. The nucleotides read TGTGCCAGCAGCTTACGACGACTCCGTAGCTCCTACAATGAGCAGTTCTTC.